The next 3 T cell receptor beta chains were all read from a single sample in a study of cytomegalovirus exposure and HLA in healthy donors. Vbeta (60) and Jbeta (13) primers were used in the PCR. Method: immunoSEQ multiplex PCR; TCRdb's copy keeps in-frame clones and lacks some. The table records approximately 70,000 clones, less than 80% of them present only once. The specimen was PBMCs. These TCRs come from a man between 60 and 70 years old in good health and CMV-seropositive.

On this clone itself: Other DNA sequences of this sample code for an identical CDR3. This chain links TRBV5-4 with TRBJ2-3, with 10 bases matching TRBD2. This CDR3 comprises 16 residues. V shed 2 bases and J 9 bases; nucleotides not matched to a gene: 12. Germline lookup yields CDR1 SGHNT and CDR2 YYREEE (reference sequence). CDR3 nucleotides: TGTGCCAGCAGCTTACCAGCGGGGGGGTCGGTGGGGACGCAGTATTTT. This encodes CASSLPAGGSVGTQYF. Full variable domain (outside the CDR3, taken from reference TRBV5-4 and TRBJ2-3): ETGVTQSPTHLIKTRGQQVTLRCSSQSGHNTVSWYQQALGQGPQFIFQYYREEENGRGNFPPRFSGLQFPNYSSELNVNALELDDSALYLCASSLPAGGSVGTQYFGPGTRLTVL.

The chain links TRBV11-2 to TRBJ2-7, with D possibly matching TRBD1 (5 bases). Trimming cost V 2 bases and J 7 bases, with 12 bases left between them. The germline gives CDR1 SGHAT, CDR2 FQNNGV. This CDR3 comprises 13 residues. The CDR3 sequence: CASSLTQGGEQYF. CDR3 coding DNA: TGTGCCAGCAGCTTAACCCAGGGCGGAGAGCAGTACTTC.

This clone has more than one count but fewer than ten. The rearrangement joins TRBV5-1 to TRBJ2-2; unclear D gene. Trimming took off 5 bases at V and 0 bases at J, with 8 bases between the two ends. In germline, CDR1 is SGHRS, CDR2 YFSETQ. The CDR3 extends over 14 amino acids. CDR3 in DNA: TGCGCCAGCAGGGGCCGAACGAACACCGGGGAGCTGTTTTTT. Amino acids: CASRGRTNTGELFF.